The 28 T cell receptor beta chains below all came from one sample that was sequenced in a study of T cell changes during pregnancy in multiple sclerosis. Clones were read by immunoSEQ multiplex PCR, and TCRdb kept only the in-frame ones, dropping some. The table records tens of thousands of clones, 91% of them present only once. This specimen was CD8+ T cells from peripheral blood mononuclear cells, taken before pregnancy. Receptors originate from a female donor with multiple sclerosis, enrolled in a pregnancy study.

CDR3 bases: TGTGCCAGCAGCTTGTCCGCGAGGAACACTGAAGCTTTCTTT. This sequence encodes CASSLSARNTEAFF. This chain joins TRBV5-6 and TRBJ1-1, with D uncertain. The CDR3 consists of 14 residues. Germline CDR1 reads SGHDT; CDR2 reads YYEEEE. V was trimmed by 1 base and J by 1 base, leaving 8 bases between them.

The V call is TRBV9, the J call TRBJ2-7; TRBD1 agrees at 7 bases. Germline V gene data show CDR1 as SGDLS and CDR2 as YYNGEE. This CDR3 spans 15 amino acids. Losses at the gene ends were 3 bases for V and 6 bases for J; bases not matched to a gene: 12. The CDR3 loop reads CASSAGGSEEFEQYF. The DNA for the CDR3 is TGTGCCAGCAGCGCAGGGGGTAGCGAGGAGTTCGAGCAGTACTTC. Full variable domain (rest looked up from reference TRBV9 and TRBJ2-7): DSGVTQTPKHLITATGQRVTLRCSPRSGDLSVYWYQQSLDQGLQFLIQYYNGEERAKGNILERFSAQQFPDLHSELNLSSLELGDSALYFCASSAGGSEEFEQYFGPGTRLTVT.

This rearrangement joins TRBV11-2 to TRBJ2-7; no clear D gene. The CDR3 extends over 13 amino acids. Trimming cost V 7 bases and J 0 bases, with 10 bases left between them. Germline values: CDR1 SGHAT, CDR2 FQNNGV. The CDR3 is CASIGSSSYEQYF. CDR3 bases: TGTGCCAGCATCGGGTCGAGCTCCTACGAGCAGTACTTC.

The CDR3 coding sequence is TGCGCCAGCAGCCAGAAAAGCTTGACAGAGATAGCCGGAAACACCATATATTTT. Its translation is CASSQKSLTEIAGNTIYF. The chain joins TRBV4-1 to TRBJ1-3; D possibly corresponds to TRBD1 (5 bases). Germline V gives CDR1 MGHRA, CDR2 YSYEKL. V was shortened by 3 bases and J by 4 bases, with 22 bases between the two germline ends. This CDR3 has 18 residues.

This chain joins TRBV30 and TRBJ2-2; D is unresolved. Germline V CDR1 and CDR2: GTSNPN, SVGIG (reference sequence). V lost 1 base and J lost 4, with 7 bases in between. This CDR3 region has 13 residues. The CDR3 spells CAWSDLSTGELFF. DNA of the CDR3: TGTGCCTGGAGTGATTTGAGCACCGGGGAGCTGTTTTTT.

V is TRBV28 and J is TRBJ2-7; tentative D call: TRBD1 (7 bases). Trimming pared 8 bases from V and 5 bases from J, leaving 13 bases between. This CDR3 has 12 residues. Germline values: CDR1 MDHEN, CDR2 SYDVKM. CDR3 sequence (DNA): TGTGCCAGCTTGCGGGACAGAAACGAGCAGTACTTC. Translation: CASLRDRNEQYF.

The chain carries TRBV27 and TRBJ2-7, with 9 bases matching TRBD1. CDR1 and CDR2 (germline): MNHEY, SMNVEV (reference sequence). J gave up 1 base and V 7 bases, and 14 bases lay outside the gene matches. The CDR3 runs 17 residues. CDR3 in DNA: TGTGCCAGCACCCCCCTGACCGGGACAGGGTCTTCCTACGAGCAGTACTTC. Translating it yields CASTPLTGTGSSYEQYF.

The chain has TRBV18 and TRBJ2-1; TRBD2 aligns across 12 bases. Germline trimming cut 2 bases from V and 8 bases from J; bases unmatched to any gene: 4. Germline V CDR1 and CDR2: KGHSH, LQKENI. The CDR3 loop spans 15 amino acids. CDR3 residues: CASSPAGLAGYEQFF. CDR3 nucleotides: TGTGCCAGCTCACCAGCCGGACTAGCGGGGTATGAGCAGTTCTTC. Looking up the rest from reference TRBV18 and TRBJ2-1 gives the full variable domain: NAGVMQNPRHLVRRRGQEARLRCSPMKGHSHVYWYRQLPEEGLKFMVYLQKENIIDESGMPKERFSAEFPKEGPSILRIQQVVRGDSAAYFCASSPAGLAGYEQFFGPGTRLTVL.

The chain links TRBV6-1 to TRBJ1-5, with D uncertain. The ends were cut back, 3 bases at V and 4 bases at J, with 19 bases in the middle. Per the germline V gene, CDR1 is MNHNS and CDR2 is SASEGT. This CDR3 region has 17 residues. The CDR3 spells CASSDETGSWVNQPQHF. DNA of the CDR3: TGTGCCAGCAGTGATGAGACGGGTTCATGGGTAAATCAGCCCCAGCATTTT.

This clone is a singleton in its sample. The V call is TRBV4-1, the J call TRBJ2-1; D gene uncertain. V was clipped by 3 bases and J by 6 bases, with 6 bases between them. The CDR3 totals 12 residues. The germline V gene has CDR1 MGHRA and CDR2 YSYEKL. The DNA for the CDR3 is TGCGCCAGCAGCCACTCGGGCAATGAGCAGTTCTTC. Protein sequence: CASSHSGNEQFF.

This clone was seen just once. This chain connects TRBV19 to TRBJ2-6; D call uncertain. The CDR3 totals 15 residues. Germline V gives CDR1 LNHDA, CDR2 SQIVND (reference sequence). Trimming shortened V by 8 bases and J by 0 bases, and 11 bases separated the two germline ends. CDR3 in DNA: TGTGCCAGTGGTTATGGAGTCTCTGGGGCCAACGTCCTGACTTTC. Protein sequence: CASGYGVSGANVLTF.

This chain links TRBV18 with TRBJ2-1; 9 bases align to TRBD1. V lost 5 bases to trimming and J lost 7 bases; unmatched junction nucleotides: 15. Looked up from germline, CDR1 is KGHSH and CDR2 is LQKENI. This CDR3 has 17 amino acids. The CDR3 nucleotides are TGTGCCAGCTCAACTAACAGGGGGCGCATAGAGCAAAATGAGCAGTTCTTC. It is translated as CASSTNRGRIEQNEQFF.

This clone was counted a single time. This chain connects TRBV5-5 to TRBJ2-1, with TRBD2 identical over 8 bases. CDR3 length: 16 amino acids. Germline lookup yields CDR1 SGHKS and CDR2 YYEKEE (reference sequence). Losses at the gene ends were 1 base for V and 12 bases for J; bases not matched to a gene: 15. The CDR3 nucleotides are TGTGCCAGCAGCTTGATCCAGCGGGGGTTGGTGAAGGTGCAGTTCTTC. Translated: CASSLIQRGLVKVQFF.

This chain links TRBV9 with TRBJ1-2, with 7 bases identical to TRBD1. This CDR3 contains 13 residues. The J segment lost 7 bases and the V segment lost 6 bases, leaving 9 bases of the junction unmatched. Germline lookup yields CDR1 SGDLS and CDR2 YYNGEE. CDR3 sequence reads: CASTETGNGGYTF. The CDR3 region has the DNA TGTGCCAGCACCGAGACAGGGAACGGTGGCTACACCTTC.

The gene calls are TRBV15 and TRBJ1-4; D might be TRBD1 (6 bases). The CDR3 has 17 residues. In germline, CDR1 is LNHNV, CDR2 YYDKDF (reference sequence). Deletions cut 1 base from V and 1 base from J, with 13 bases between. CDR3 loop: CATSRVPYRETNEKLFF. CDR3 nucleotides: TGTGCCACCAGCAGAGTTCCTTACAGGGAAACTAATGAAAAACTGTTTTTT. Full variable domain (missing parts from reference TRBV15 and TRBJ1-4): DAMVIQNPRYQVTQFGKPVTLSCSQTLNHNVMYWYQQKSSQAPKLLFHYYDKDFNNEADTPDNFQSRRPNTSFCFLDIRSPGLGDTAMYLCATSRVPYRETNEKLFFGSGTQLSVL.

This clone has just one count. The chain links TRBV11-2 to TRBJ2-5, with 11 bases matching TRBD2. The CDR3 has 17 amino acids. CDR1 and CDR2 (germline): SGHAT, FQNNGV. With V trimmed by 4 bases and J by 5 bases, 12 bases remained unmatched. In DNA, the CDR3 is TGTGCCAGCAGCTCCGGGACTAGCGGAGGGGTTAGTGAGACCCAGTACTTC. The encoded protein is CASSSGTSGGVSETQYF.

V usage is TRBV27 and J usage is TRBJ1-2; no reliable D call. The CDR3 consists of 14 residues. Germline loops: CDR1 MNHEY, CDR2 SMNVEV (reference sequence). V dropped 3 bases and J dropped 0 bases, with 8 bases sitting between them. CDR3 bases: TGTGCCAGCAGTTTGCTGGGAGCTAACTATGGCTACACCTTC. Encoded protein: CASSLLGANYGYTF.

This chain uses TRBV6-4 with TRBJ2-3; 10 bases map to TRBD2. V shed 5 bases, J shed 4 bases, and the junction held 0 bases outside the gene matches. In germline, CDR1 is MRHNA, CDR2 SNTAGT. CDR3 length: 13 amino acids. For the CDR3, the DNA is TGTGCCAGCAGTAGCGGGGGGGCAGATACGCAGTATTTT. Translating it yields CASSSGGADTQYF.

The V and J genes are TRBV9 and TRBJ2-5; TRBD1 is a possible D gene (5 bases). CDR3 size: 14 residues. Trimming removed 0 bases from V and 0 bases from J, with 6 bases in between. Germline lookup yields CDR1 SGDLS and CDR2 YYNGEE. The CDR3 reads CASSVGGNQETQYF. CDR3 bases: TGTGCCAGCAGCGTAGGGGGCAACCAAGAGACCCAGTACTTC. Full variable domain (rest looked up from reference TRBV9 and TRBJ2-5): DSGVTQTPKHLITATGQRVTLRCSPRSGDLSVYWYQQSLDQGLQFLIQYYNGEERAKGNILERFSAQQFPDLHSELNLSSLELGDSALYFCASSVGGNQETQYFGPGTRLLVL.

This clone was seen only once. The rearrangement links TRBV6-5 to TRBJ1-1; D gene uncertain. With 6 bases removed from V and 1 base from J, the gap between germline ends came to 3 bases. The CDR3 covers 11 residues. The germline V gene has CDR1 MNHEY and CDR2 SVGAGI. The CDR3 region is CASSKNTEAFF. In DNA form, the CDR3 reads TGTGCCAGCAGCAAGAACACTGAAGCTTTCTTT.

V usage is TRBV9 and J usage is TRBJ2-1, with TRBD2 matching 8 bases. The CDR3 spans 15 residues. Germline CDR1 is SGDLS and CDR2 is YYNGEE. V shed 0 bases and J 3 bases; nucleotides not matched to a gene: 2. In DNA form, the CDR3 reads TGTGCCAGCAGCGTAGACGGGGGGGGCTACAATGAGCAGTTCTTC. This codes for CASSVDGGGYNEQFF.

The chain couples TRBV19 to TRBJ2-7, with D uncertain. Germline-derived CDR1 and CDR2 are LNHDA and SQIVND (reference sequence). The CDR3 extends over 14 amino acids. The ends were cut back, 1 base at V and 1 base at J, with 8 bases in the middle. Here the CDR3 reads CASSIGAQSYEQYF. The DNA for the CDR3 is TGTGCCAGTAGTATAGGGGCACAATCCTACGAGCAGTACTTC. Together with reference TRBV19 and TRBJ2-7, the CDR3 gives the full variable domain: DGGITQSPKYLFRKEGQNVTLSCEQNLNHDAMYWYRQDPGQGLRLIYYSQIVNDFQKGDIAEGYSVSREKKESFPLTVTSAQKNPTAFYLCASSIGAQSYEQYFGPGTRLTVT.

This sequence joins TRBV28 and TRBJ2-7; TRBD2 matches at 9 bases. CDR1 is MDHEN, CDR2 SYDVKM, per germline. The length of the CDR3 is 14 residues. Trimming removed 6 bases from V and 2 bases from J; junction bases left unmatched: 5. The CDR3 here is CASSSLAGTYEQYF. The DNA of the CDR3 is TGTGCCAGCAGCTCGCTAGCGGGGACCTACGAGCAGTACTTC. Full variable domain (missing parts from reference TRBV28 and TRBJ2-7): DVKVTQSSRYLVKRTGEKVFLECVQDMDHENMFWYRQDPGLGLRLIYFSYDVKMKEKGDIPEGYSVSREKKERFSLILESASTNQTSMYLCASSSLAGTYEQYFGPGTRLTVT.

The chain has TRBV18 and TRBJ1-1; 7 nucleotides line up with TRBD1. The V and J ends lost 4 bases and 3 bases, in that order; junction bases with no gene match: 2. This CDR3 spans 13 amino acids. Germline CDR1 and CDR2: KGHSH and LQKENI. The CDR3 DNA sequence: TGTGCCAGCTCACTCGACAGGGACACTGAAGCTTTCTTT. Encoded protein: CASSLDRDTEAFF.

This chain uses TRBV2 with TRBJ2-3; possibly TRBD2 for D (6 bases). Germline V lookup: CDR1 SNHLY, CDR2 FYNNEI. This CDR3 is 13 amino acids long. The V end was cut by 7 bases, the J end by 4 bases, with 12 bases between. The CDR3 DNA reads as TGTGCCAGCACCCTCGGGGGTCCAGATACGCAGTATTTT. Translation: CASTLGGPDTQYF.

The chain links TRBV6-5 to TRBJ1-5, with 8 bases lining up with TRBD1. From germline, CDR1 is MNHEY and CDR2 SVGAGI. Germline trimming cut 5 bases from V and 6 bases from J; bases unmatched to any gene: 9. This CDR3 has 15 residues. The CDR3 DNA follows: TGTGCCAGCAGTCTTTACCAGGGGGCGGGTCAGCCCCAGCATTTT. Translation gives CASSLYQGAGQPQHF.

In its sample, this clone was seen a few times. The genes are TRBV5-6 and TRBJ1-1, with 9 bases matching TRBD1. The CDR3 contains 12 residues. V lost 5 bases and J lost 4; bases outside the gene matches: 0. From germline, CDR1 is SGHDT and CDR2 YYEEEE. The CDR3 protein is CASRGQGTEAFF. The DNA of the CDR3 is TGTGCCAGCAGGGGACAGGGCACTGAAGCTTTCTTT. Based on the CDR3 plus reference TRBV5-6 and TRBJ1-1, the full variable domain is DAGVTQSPTHLIKTRGQQVTLRCSPKSGHDTVSWYQQALGQGPQFIFQYYEEEERQRGNFPDRFSGHQFPNYSSELNVNALLLGDSALYLCASRGQGTEAFFGQGTRLTVV.

The V gene is TRBV9, the J gene TRBJ2-1, with a weak D call TRBD1 (6 bases). Between the trimmed V and J ends, which lost 4 bases and 4 bases, there was a span of 12 bases. Germline CDR1 SGDLS, CDR2 YYNGEE. This CDR3 spans 14 amino acids. The CDR3 nucleotides read TGTGCCAGCAGCCTGAACACAGGGTACAATGAGCAGTTCTTC. Encoded protein: CASSLNTGYNEQFF.